The following is a T cell receptor (beta chain) sequence with its context. The CDR3 has 16 amino acids. The germline V gene encodes CDR1 SGHTA and CDR2 FQGNSA. V dropped 6 bases and J dropped 8; count of bases not matched to a gene: 13. The data belong to a study of blood T cell repertoires in COVID-19. Turning to the study itself: PBMCs, B-cell-depleted T cells, or T cells provided the cDNA or gDNA that made up the material.

As processed by the authors: Estimated nucleated cell counts came from reference gene primer amplification. Measured with immunoSEQ multiplex PCR; TCRdb has only the in-frame clones, and not every one. For V, J and clone size, that table is used; D and trimming come from the DNA. The sample lists tens of thousands of clones, 75% to 90% occurring once. This receptor was identified in a man aged 45-65 years with active COVID-19. The source material was peripheral blood. This chain uses TRBV7-2 with TRBJ2-1, with TRBD2 matching 10 bases. This chain's CDR3 is CASRLQSGRAGDEQFF. In DNA form, the CDR3 reads TGTGCCAGCAGACTCCAAAGCGGGAGGGCCGGGGATGAGCAGTTCTTC.